Listed below are T cell receptor beta chains from one sample, sequenced in a study of metastatic and nonmetastatic thyroid tumors. TCRdb reprocessed the PCR reads via MiXCR. The sample contains some 20,000 clones, around 28% of which appear only once. Input material: blood. The source is a female donor with papillary thyroid cancer or a benign thyroid nodule (not recorded which). Some clones in this sample may be carry-over from other donors' samples. Both conserved end residues are part of each CDR3.

>TRBV28
CASSIHQGMKNEKLFF
>TRBV11-2
CASSVHVEQFF
>TRBV20-1
CSASSLTSGRGVSYNEQFF
>TRBV15
CATSRETSGSFTGELFF
>TRBV7-9
CASSPSGGAAGELFF
>TRBV12-3/TRBV12-4
CASMLCGANQPQHF
>TRBV19
CASSIDGQGLQPQHF
>TRBV5-1
CASSSPGGSEAFF
>TRBV6-2/TRBV6-3
CASSYNSGANVLTF
>TRBV10-2
CASRGGYTGELFF
>TRBV12-3/TRBV12-4
CASSDRATNEKLFF
>TRBV4-1
CASSQGVMGSGELFF
>TRBV20-1
CSPERNTGELFF
>TRBV11-1
CASSPNTRGLARTGELFF
>TRBV10-3
CAISERYGQGGRTEAFF
>TRBV19
CASGRTGYEKLFF
>TRBV12-3/TRBV12-4
CASRAGPLRGNQPQHF
>TRBV2
CASSDPGANVLTF
>TRBV7-2
CASSKPRALEETQYF
>TRBV20-1
CSALSAGEQFF
>TRBV4-1
CASSQERRGEQFF
>TRBV6-1
CASSARLAESTDTQYF
>TRBV6-1
CASSGNGREQYF